Reported below is one TCR beta chain. Sequencing was performed with immunoSEQ multiplex PCR; in TCRdb, only in-frame clones are kept and a portion is missing. Of some 150,000 clones listed, around 94% are singletons. The sample belongs to a study of control samples from healthy donors and cancer patients. The CDR3 loop spans 14 amino acids. Germline V gene sequence: CDR1 ENHRY, CDR2 SYGVKD. The ends were cut back, 6 bases at V and 1 base at J, with 10 bases in the middle. J is TRBJ1-3 and V is TRBV10-3, with unresolved D. Sequenced input: PBMCs. The TCR sequence derives from a man in his sixties with colorectal cancer. The CDR3: CAISPGASGNTIYF. CDR3 DNA: TGTGCCATCAGCCCAGGAGCTTCTGGAAACACCATATATTTT.